Shown below are 9 T cell receptor beta chains from a single sample sequenced in a study of cytomegalovirus exposure and HLA in healthy donors. PCR amplification relied on 60 Vbeta primers (plus 13 Jbeta primers). Clones were sequenced by immunoSEQ multiplex PCR, and TCRdb holds only the in-frame ones, with some missing. Here the sample spans under 150,000 clones, approximately 79% being singletons. Material for sequencing was PBMCs. These receptors were obtained from a young man in good health and CMV-seronegative.

The chain has TRBV4-3 and TRBJ1-6; no reliable D call. The length of the CDR3 is 16 residues. V lost 0 bases to trimming and J lost 9 bases, with 15 bases between them. In germline, CDR1 is LGHNA, CDR2 YSLEER. Here the CDR3 DNA reads TGCGCCAGCAGCCAAGATCGGAGAGGGATCGGTTCACCCCTCCACTTT. This encodes CASSQDRRGIGSPLHF.

The chain is built from TRBV4-1 and TRBJ2-1, with a tentative D call TRBD1 (6 bases). The germline V gene encodes CDR1 MGHRA and CDR2 YSYEKL. CDR3 length: 20 amino acids. V lost 0 bases and J lost 4, with 25 bases in between. The CDR3 DNA follows: TGCGCCAGCAGCCAAGATCGGGATAATGTCGCAGGGGAAGCGTACAATGAGCAGTTCTTC. This codes for CASSQDRDNVAGEAYNEQFF.

The chain recombines TRBV5-1 with TRBJ2-5, with D hard to call. CDR1 is SGHRS and CDR2 is YFSETQ in the germline V gene. The CDR3 contains 14 residues. Trimming stripped 5 bases from V and 5 bases from J, with 16 bases between. CDR3 bases: TGCGCCAGCAGTGGGCCCGCCCAGTGGGAGACCCAGTACTTC. Translated, it gives CASSGPAQWETQYF.

The chain has TRBV29-1 and TRBJ1-1; TRBD1 might be the D (6 bases). This CDR3 region has 12 residues. Germline CDR1 reads SQVTM; CDR2 reads ANQGSEA. Trimming took 7 bases from V and 8 from J, leaving 17 bases between them. CDR3 residues: CSALRTAPEAFF. CDR3 in DNA: TGCAGCGCCCTAAGGACAGCACCAGAAGCTTTCTTT.

This clone came up a few times. The CDR3 protein is CASSWGGGTEAFF. In DNA, the CDR3 is TGCGCCAGCAGCTGGGGGGGAGGCACTGAAGCTTTCTTT. The gene calls are TRBV5-1 and TRBJ1-1, with D possibly TRBD1 on 5 matching bases. The CDR3 spans 13 residues. Trimming took 3 bases from V and 4 from J, leaving 10 bases between them. Germline V gives CDR1 SGHRS, CDR2 YFSETQ.

J is TRBJ1-1 and V is TRBV5-4; weak D call: TRBD1 (6 bases). Germline CDR1 and CDR2: SGHNT and YYREEE (reference sequence). Between the trimmed V and J ends, which lost 4 bases and 3 bases, there was a span of 19 bases. The CDR3 runs to 16 residues. This CDR3 is CASSTPGAQGHTEAFF. The CDR3 DNA reads as TGTGCCAGCAGCACTCCTGGGGCACAGGGTCACACTGAAGCTTTCTTT.

The J gene is TRBJ1-1, the V gene TRBV9; tentatively, D is TRBD1 (6 bases). Trimming pared 3 bases from V and 0 bases from J, leaving 15 bases between. Germline V gene lookup returns CDR1 SGDLS and CDR2 YYNGEE. CDR3 length equals 16 residues. DNA for the CDR3: TGTGCCAGCAGCGCCCCGACAGGCTTGATGAACACTGAAGCTTTCTTT. It codes for CASSAPTGLMNTEAFF.

V usage is TRBV4-2 and J usage is TRBJ2-5; D might be TRBD1 (6 bases). The J call may be faulty, since TRBJ2-7 better matches the DNA end. The CDR3 has 15 residues. Germline V lookup: CDR1 LGHNA, CDR2 YNFKEQ. The DNA for the CDR3 is TGTGCCAGCAGCCAAGAACCAGGGGCGGCTTACGAGCAGTACTTC. Protein: CASSQEPGAAYEQYF.

The J gene is TRBJ2-1, the V gene TRBV12-2; TRBD1 is the table's D call, not checked against the DNA. TRBV12-2 is deemed a pseudogene. CDR3 size: 16 residues. For the CDR3, the DNA is TGTGCAAGTCGCTTCGCCAGGGTAGGCTCCTACAATGAGCAGTTCTTC. Amino acids: CASRFARVGSYNEQFF.